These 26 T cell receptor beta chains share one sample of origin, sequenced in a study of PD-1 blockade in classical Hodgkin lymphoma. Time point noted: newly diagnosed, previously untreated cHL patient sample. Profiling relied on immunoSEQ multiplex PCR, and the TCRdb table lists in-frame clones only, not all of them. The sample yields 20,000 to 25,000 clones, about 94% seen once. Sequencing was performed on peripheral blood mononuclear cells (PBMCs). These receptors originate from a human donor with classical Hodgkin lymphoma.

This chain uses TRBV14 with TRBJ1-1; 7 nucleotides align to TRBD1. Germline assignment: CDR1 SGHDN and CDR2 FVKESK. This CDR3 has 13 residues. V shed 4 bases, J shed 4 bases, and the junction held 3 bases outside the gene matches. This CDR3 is CASSRYRGTEAFF. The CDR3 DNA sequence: TGTGCCAGCAGCCGATACAGGGGCACTGAAGCTTTCTTT.

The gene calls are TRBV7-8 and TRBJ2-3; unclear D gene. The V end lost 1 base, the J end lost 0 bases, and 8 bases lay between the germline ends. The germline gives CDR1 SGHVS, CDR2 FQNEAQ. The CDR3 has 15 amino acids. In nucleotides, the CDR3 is TGTGCCAGCAGCTTAGAGGGCCCCAGCACAGATACGCAGTATTTT. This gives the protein CASSLEGPSTDTQYF.

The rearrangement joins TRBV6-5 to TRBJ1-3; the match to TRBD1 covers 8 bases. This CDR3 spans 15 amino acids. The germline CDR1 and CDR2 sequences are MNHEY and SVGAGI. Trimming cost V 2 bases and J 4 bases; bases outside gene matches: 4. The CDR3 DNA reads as TGTGCCAGCAGTTACCGGACAGGGTACGGAAACACCATATATTTT. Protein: CASSYRTGYGNTIYF.

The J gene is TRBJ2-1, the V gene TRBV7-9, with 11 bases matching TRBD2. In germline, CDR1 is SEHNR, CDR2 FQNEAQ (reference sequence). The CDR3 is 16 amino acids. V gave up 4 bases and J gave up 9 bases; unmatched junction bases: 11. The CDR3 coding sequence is TGTGCCAGCAGCTCCGCAGCTAGCGGGGGGACGTTTGAGCAGTTCTTC. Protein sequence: CASSSAASGGTFEQFF.

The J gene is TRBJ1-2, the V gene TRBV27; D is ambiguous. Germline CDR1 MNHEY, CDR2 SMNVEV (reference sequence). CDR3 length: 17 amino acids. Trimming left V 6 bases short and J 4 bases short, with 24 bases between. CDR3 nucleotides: TGTGCCAGCAGATTTCCTGCCGCCAACCTGATTGGCTATGGCTACACCTTC. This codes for CASRFPAANLIGYGYTF.

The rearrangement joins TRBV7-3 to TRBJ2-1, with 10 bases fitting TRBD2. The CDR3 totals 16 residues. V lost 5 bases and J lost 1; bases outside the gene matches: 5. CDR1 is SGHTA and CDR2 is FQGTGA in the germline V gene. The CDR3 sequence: CASSPGLAVSYNEQFF. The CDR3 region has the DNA TGTGCCAGCAGCCCCGGACTAGCGGTATCCTACAATGAGCAGTTCTTC.

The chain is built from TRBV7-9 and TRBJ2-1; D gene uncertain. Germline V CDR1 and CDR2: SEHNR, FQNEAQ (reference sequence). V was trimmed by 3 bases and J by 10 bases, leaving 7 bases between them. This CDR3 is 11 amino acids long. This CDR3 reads CASSFTPEQFF. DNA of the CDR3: TGTGCCAGCAGCTTTACCCCCGAGCAGTTCTTC.

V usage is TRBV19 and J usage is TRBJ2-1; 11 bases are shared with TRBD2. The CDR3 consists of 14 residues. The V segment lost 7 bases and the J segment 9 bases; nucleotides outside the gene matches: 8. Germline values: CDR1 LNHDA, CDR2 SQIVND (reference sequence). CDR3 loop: CASKNSGGVPEQFF. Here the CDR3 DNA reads TGTGCCAGTAAGAATAGCGGGGGGGTTCCTGAGCAGTTCTTC.

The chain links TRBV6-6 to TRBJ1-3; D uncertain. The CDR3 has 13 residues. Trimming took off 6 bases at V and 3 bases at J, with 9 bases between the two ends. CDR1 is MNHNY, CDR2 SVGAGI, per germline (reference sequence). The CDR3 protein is CASRGDIGNTIYF. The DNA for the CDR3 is TGTGCCAGCAGGGGTGACATTGGAAACACCATATATTTT.

The CDR3 sequence: CAWSPDLRNSPLHF. The DNA for the CDR3 is TGTGCCTGGAGTCCGGACCTTCGGAATTCACCCCTCCACTTT. The J gene is TRBJ1-6, the V gene TRBV30; no clear D. The CDR3 is 14 residues long. Germline CDR1 reads GTSNPN; CDR2 reads SVGIG (reference sequence). The V end lost 2 bases, the J end lost 7 bases, and 12 bases lay between the germline ends.

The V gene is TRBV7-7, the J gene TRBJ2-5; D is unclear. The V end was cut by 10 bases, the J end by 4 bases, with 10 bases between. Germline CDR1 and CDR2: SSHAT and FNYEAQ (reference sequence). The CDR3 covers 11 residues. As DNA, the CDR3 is TGTGCCACCCGGGCTGGAGAGACCCAGTACTTC. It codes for CATRAGETQYF.

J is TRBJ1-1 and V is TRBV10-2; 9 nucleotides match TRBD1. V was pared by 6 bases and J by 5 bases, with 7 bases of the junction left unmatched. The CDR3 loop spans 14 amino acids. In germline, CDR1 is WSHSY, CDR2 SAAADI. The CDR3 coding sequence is TGCGCCAGCAGCGCTACAGGGGGCAGGACTGAAGCTTTCTTT. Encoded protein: CASSATGGRTEAFF.

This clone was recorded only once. The CDR3 sequence is CASSTPGPSTGANVLTF. DNA for the CDR3: TGTGCCAGTAGTACTCCGGGACCGAGCACTGGGGCCAACGTCCTGACTTTC. The V gene is TRBV19, the J gene TRBJ2-6; either TRBD1 or TRBD2 may fit D (5 bases each). The V end was cut by 4 bases, the J end by 2 bases, with 15 bases between. The CDR3 covers 17 residues. Germline values: CDR1 LNHDA, CDR2 SQIVND (reference sequence). The variable domain in full, with the rest retrieved from reference TRBV19 and TRBJ2-6, is DGGITQSPKYLFRKEGQNVTLSCEQNLNHDAMYWYRQDPGQGLRLIYYSQIVNDFQKGDIAEGYSVSREKKESFPLTVTSAQKNPTAFYLCASSTPGPSTGANVLTFGAGSRLTVL.

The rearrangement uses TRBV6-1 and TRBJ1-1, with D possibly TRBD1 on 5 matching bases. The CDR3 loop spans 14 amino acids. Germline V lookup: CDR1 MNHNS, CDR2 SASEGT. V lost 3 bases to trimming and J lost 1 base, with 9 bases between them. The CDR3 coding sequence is TGTGCCAGCAGTGATGGGGCCCGGAACACTGAAGCTTTCTTT. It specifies CASSDGARNTEAFF.

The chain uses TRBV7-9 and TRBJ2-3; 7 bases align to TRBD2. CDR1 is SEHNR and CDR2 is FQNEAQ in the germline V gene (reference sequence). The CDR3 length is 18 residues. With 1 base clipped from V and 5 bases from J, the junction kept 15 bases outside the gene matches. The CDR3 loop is CASSLGEGSWGRRDTQYF. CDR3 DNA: TGTGCCAGCAGCTTAGGGGAGGGGTCTTGGGGAAGACGAGATACGCAGTATTTT.

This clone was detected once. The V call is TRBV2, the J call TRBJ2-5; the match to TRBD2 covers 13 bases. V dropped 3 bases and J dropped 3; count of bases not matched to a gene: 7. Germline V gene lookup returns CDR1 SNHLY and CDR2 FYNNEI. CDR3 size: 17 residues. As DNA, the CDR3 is TGTGCCAGCAGTGACTCTACTAGCGGGGGGGGCAAAGAGACCCAGTACTTC. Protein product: CASSDSTSGGGKETQYF.

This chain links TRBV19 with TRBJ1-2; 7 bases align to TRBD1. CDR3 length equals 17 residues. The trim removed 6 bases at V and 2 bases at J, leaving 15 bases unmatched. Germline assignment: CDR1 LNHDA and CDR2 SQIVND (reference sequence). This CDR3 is CASSPSDRPHLNYGYTF. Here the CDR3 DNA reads TGTGCCAGTAGCCCTTCGGACAGGCCCCATCTAAACTATGGCTACACCTTC.

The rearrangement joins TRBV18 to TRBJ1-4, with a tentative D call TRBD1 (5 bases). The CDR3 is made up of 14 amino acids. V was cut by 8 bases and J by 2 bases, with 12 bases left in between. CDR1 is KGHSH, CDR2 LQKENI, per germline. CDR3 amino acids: CASMRGSTNEKLFF. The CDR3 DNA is TGTGCCAGCATGAGGGGATCGACTAATGAAAAACTGTTTTTT.

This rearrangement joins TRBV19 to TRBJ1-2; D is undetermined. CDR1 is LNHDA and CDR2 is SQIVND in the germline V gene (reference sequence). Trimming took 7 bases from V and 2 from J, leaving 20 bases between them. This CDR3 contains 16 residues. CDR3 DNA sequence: TGTGCCAGTACCCTATTGGGAGGGAGTATCAACTATGGCTACACCTTC. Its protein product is CASTLLGGSINYGYTF.

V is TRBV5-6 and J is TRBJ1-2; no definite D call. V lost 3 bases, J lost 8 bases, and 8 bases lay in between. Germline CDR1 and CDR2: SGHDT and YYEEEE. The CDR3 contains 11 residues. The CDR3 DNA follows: TGTGCCAGCAGCTCCCCAGTCGGCTACACCTTC. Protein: CASSSPVGYTF.

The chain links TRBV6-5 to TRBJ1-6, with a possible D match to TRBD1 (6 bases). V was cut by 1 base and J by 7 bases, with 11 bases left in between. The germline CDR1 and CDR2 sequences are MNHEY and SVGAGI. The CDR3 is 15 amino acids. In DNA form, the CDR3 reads TGTGCCAGCAGTTACTACCAGGGGCTGAATTCACCCCTCCACTTT. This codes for CASSYYQGLNSPLHF.

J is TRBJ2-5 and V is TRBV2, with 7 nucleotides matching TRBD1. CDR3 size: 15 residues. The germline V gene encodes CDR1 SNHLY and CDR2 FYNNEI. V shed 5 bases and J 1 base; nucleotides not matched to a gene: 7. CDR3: CASSYHRGTQETQYF. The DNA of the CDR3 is TGTGCCAGCAGTTACCACAGGGGAACCCAAGAGACCCAGTACTTC.

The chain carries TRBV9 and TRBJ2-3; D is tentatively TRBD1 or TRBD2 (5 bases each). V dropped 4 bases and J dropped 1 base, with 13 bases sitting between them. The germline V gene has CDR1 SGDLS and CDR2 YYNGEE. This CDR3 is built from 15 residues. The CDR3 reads CASSPRGAGTDTQYF. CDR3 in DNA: TGTGCCAGCAGCCCCCGAGGGGCGGGCACAGATACGCAGTATTTT.

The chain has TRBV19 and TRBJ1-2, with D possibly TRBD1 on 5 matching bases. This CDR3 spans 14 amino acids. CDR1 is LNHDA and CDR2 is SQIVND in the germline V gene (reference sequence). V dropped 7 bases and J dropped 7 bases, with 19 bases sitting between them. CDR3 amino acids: CASTSGYPGGGYTF. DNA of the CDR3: TGTGCCAGTACCTCGGGATACCCCGGGGGTGGCTACACCTTC.

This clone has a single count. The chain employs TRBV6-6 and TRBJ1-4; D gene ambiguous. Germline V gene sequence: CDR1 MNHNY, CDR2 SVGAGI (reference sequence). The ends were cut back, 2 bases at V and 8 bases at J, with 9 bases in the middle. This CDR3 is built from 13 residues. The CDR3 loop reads CASSYGPREKLFF. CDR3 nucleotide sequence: TGTGCCAGCAGTTACGGGCCACGGGAAAAACTGTTTTTT.

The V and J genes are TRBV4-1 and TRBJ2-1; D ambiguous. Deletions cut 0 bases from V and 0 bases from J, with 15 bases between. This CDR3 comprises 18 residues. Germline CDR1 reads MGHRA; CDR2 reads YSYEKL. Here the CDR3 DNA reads TGCGCCAGCAGCCAAGATCTGGCTAGGGTTCCCTCCTACAATGAGCAGTTCTTC. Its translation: CASSQDLARVPSYNEQFF.